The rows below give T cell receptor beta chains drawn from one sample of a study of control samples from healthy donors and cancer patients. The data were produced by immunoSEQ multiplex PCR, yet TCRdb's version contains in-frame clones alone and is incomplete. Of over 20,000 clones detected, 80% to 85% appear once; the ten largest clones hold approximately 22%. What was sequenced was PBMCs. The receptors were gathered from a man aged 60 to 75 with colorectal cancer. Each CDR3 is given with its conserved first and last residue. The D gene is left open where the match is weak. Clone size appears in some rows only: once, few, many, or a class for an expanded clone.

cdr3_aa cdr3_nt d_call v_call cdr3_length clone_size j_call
CASSPDRETEAFF TGCGCCAGCAGCCCGGACCGAGAAACTGAAGCTTTCTTT . TRBV5-1 13 . TRBJ1-1
CASSVGPGAPYNEQFF TGTGCCAGCAGCGTAGGTCCCGGGGCCCCCTACAATGAGCAGTTCTTC . TRBV9 16 . TRBJ2-1
CASSQEALQAGANVLTF TGCGCCAGCAGCCAAGAAGCTCTTCAGGCTGGGGCCAACGTCCTGACTTTC . TRBV4-1 17 . TRBJ2-6
CASRAGTANEKLFF TGTGCCAGCAGAGCCGGGACAGCTAATGAAAAACTGTTTTTT TRBD1 TRBV2 14 . TRBJ1-4
CASSFRQPYEQYF TGTGCCAGCAGCTTTAGACAGCCCTACGAGCAGTACTTC . TRBV7-2 13 . TRBJ2-7
CASSYDRAVDTEAFF TGTGCCAGCAGTTACGACAGGGCGGTGGACACTGAAGCTTTCTTT TRBD1 TRBV6-5 15 . TRBJ1-1
CASSRGGDGTDTQYF TGTGCCAGCAGTAGGGGGGGGGATGGCACAGATACGCAGTATTTT . TRBV3-1/TRBV3-2 15 . TRBJ2-3
CASSQEPGGWQFF TGTGCCAGCAGCCAAGAACCAGGGGGGTGGCAGTTCTTC . TRBV3-1/TRBV3-2 13 . TRBJ2-1
CASSLGPVDEQFF TGTGCCAGCAGTTTGGGCCCGGTGGATGAGCAGTTCTTC . TRBV6-2/TRBV6-3 13 . TRBJ2-1
CASRERGALYNEQFF TGTGCCAGCAGGGAGCGGGGGGCCCTTTACAATGAGCAGTTCTTC TRBD2 TRBV3-1/TRBV3-2 15 few TRBJ2-1
CASSYSSRSSYEQYF TGTGCCAGCAGTTACTCGAGTCGAAGCTCCTACGAGCAGTACTTC . TRBV6-5 15 . TRBJ2-7
CASRPRLGAKNTEAFF TGTGCCAGCAGACCCCGACTGGGGGCGAAGAACACTGAAGCTTTCTTT . TRBV7-9 16 . TRBJ1-1
CASSQGQGPPDTQYF TGCGCCAGCAGCCAGGGACAGGGGCCTCCAGATACGCAGTATTTT TRBD1 TRBV5-1 15 . TRBJ2-3
CASSYTRTSSEQYF TGTGCCAGCAGTTACACAAGGACGTCGTCGGAGCAGTACTTC . TRBV6-5 14 . TRBJ2-7
CASSRELTENYGYTF TGTGCCAGCAGCCGGGAACTGACGGAAAACTATGGCTACACCTTC . TRBV5-4 15 . TRBJ1-2
CASAQQGSVAEQYF TGTGCCAGCGCCCAACAGGGGTCGGTGGCCGAGCAGTACTTC TRBD1 TRBV10-3 14 . TRBJ2-7
CASSDPSGAGVYGYTF TGTGCCAGCAGTGACCCTTCGGGGGCAGGAGTCTATGGCTACACCTTC . TRBV6-1 16 . TRBJ1-2
CATSRDLLPSSYNEQFF TGTGCCACCAGCAGAGACCTATTACCTTCCTCCTACAATGAGCAGTTCTTC . TRBV15 17 . TRBJ2-1
CASSQRGSGNTEAFF TGTGCCAGCAGTCAGCGGGGATCGGGGAACACTGAAGCTTTCTTT . TRBV6-2/TRBV6-3 15 . TRBJ1-1
CAGDRGYGYTF TGTGCCGGTGACAGGGGCTATGGCTACACCTTC TRBD1 TRBV30 11 . TRBJ1-2
CASIEAEGSEAFF TGTGCCAGCATCGAGGCGGAGGGGTCGGAAGCTTTCTTT . TRBV2 13 few TRBJ1-1
CASSLGDSYNEQFF TGTGCCAGCAGCTTAGGGGACAGCTACAATGAGCAGTTCTTC TRBD1 TRBV5-4 14 . TRBJ2-1
CASSVTSQGDYGYTF TGTGCCAGCAGTGTTACATCTCAAGGCGACTATGGCTACACCTTC . TRBV25-1 15 . TRBJ1-2
CASSPRRGGHNEQFF TGTGCCAGCAGCCCTCGGCGGGGGGGACACAATGAGCAGTTCTTC TRBD2 TRBV14 15 . TRBJ2-1
CASKSTGARNQPQHF TGTGCCAGCAAATCCACAGGGGCGAGAAATCAGCCCCAGCATTTT TRBD1 TRBV27 15 . TRBJ1-5
CASSFELSSYEQYF TGTGCCAGCAGCTTTGAATTAAGCTCCTACGAGCAGTACTTC . TRBV7-2 14 . TRBJ2-7
CASSPGGGQGVKDNEQFF TGCGCCAGCAGCCCCGGAGGGGGACAGGGGGTAAAAGACAATGAGCAGTTCTTC TRBD1 TRBV5-1 18 . TRBJ2-1
CASQRGSSGELFF TGTGCCAGCCAGCGGGGTAGTTCCGGGGAGCTGTTTTTT TRBD2 TRBV2 13 . TRBJ2-2
CASSASPGLAETQYF TGTGCCAGCAGCGCGTCACCGGGACTAGCAGAGACCCAGTACTTC TRBD2 TRBV7-7 15 . TRBJ2-5
CASSLDQGLSNNEQFF TGTGCCAGCTCACTAGACCAGGGGTTAAGTAACAATGAGCAGTTCTTC . TRBV18 16 . TRBJ2-1
CASSAGTSDETQYF TGCGCCAGCAGTGCCGGGACTAGCGATGAGACCCAGTACTTC TRBD2 TRBV10-1 14 . TRBJ2-5
CASSFYRDRSDTEAFF TGTGCCAGCAGTTTCTACCGGGACAGAAGTGACACTGAAGCTTTCTTT TRBD1 TRBV6-5 16 . TRBJ1-1
CSVRLAGTYNEQFF TGCAGCGTTCGACTAGCGGGGACCTACAATGAGCAGTTCTTC TRBD2 TRBV29-1 14 . TRBJ2-1
CATHRVPNEQFF TGTGCCACCCACCGAGTCCCCAATGAGCAGTTCTTC . TRBV6-5 12 . TRBJ2-1
CASSQEPRGGARGYEQFF TGCGCCAGCAGCCAAGAGCCCCGCGGGGGGGCAAGGGGATATGAGCAGTTCTTC TRBD2 TRBV4-1 18 . TRBJ2-1
CASSLVWGRNEKLFF TGTGCCAGCAGCTTAGTGTGGGGGCGGAATGAAAAACTGTTTTTT . TRBV7-2 15 . TRBJ1-4
CAWSRWQGDSPLHF TGTGCCTGGAGTAGGTGGCAGGGGGATTCACCCCTCCACTTT TRBD1 TRBV30 14 . TRBJ1-6
CASSFTGEPGEKLFF TGTGCCAGCAGTTTCACTGGGGAGCCTGGAGAAAAACTGTTTTTT . TRBV6-5 15 . TRBJ1-4
CASSKEQGYYGYTF TGTGCCAGTAGTAAAGAACAGGGTTACTATGGCTACACCTTC . TRBV19 14 . TRBJ1-2
CASVVSRGEKLFF TGTGCCAGCGTGGTGTCCCGAGGGGAAAAACTGTTTTTT . TRBV6-5 13 few TRBJ1-4
CASSLGLGGEYGNTIYF TGTGCCAGCAGCTTGGGCCTAGGAGGGGAGTACGGAAACACCATATATTTT . TRBV5-5 17 . TRBJ1-3
CASSLRQGFKNTEAFF TGTGCCAGCAGCTTAAGACAGGGCTTTAAGAACACTGAAGCTTTCTTT TRBD1 TRBV7-2 16 . TRBJ1-1
CASSHRSKGTRENTIYF TGCGCCAGCAGCCACCGGTCGAAGGGCACCAGGGAAAACACCATATATTTT . TRBV4-3 17 . TRBJ1-3
CASSQGLDGNYGYTF TGTGCCAGCAGCCAAGGCCTGGACGGTAACTATGGCTACACCTTC . TRBV3-1/TRBV3-2 15 . TRBJ1-2
CASSPGGGGYEQYF TGCGCCAGCAGCCCGGGAGGGGGTGGATACGAGCAGTACTTC TRBD2 TRBV5-1 14 . TRBJ2-7
CASSHSGLAGLGDTQYF TGCGCCAGCAGCCATTCCGGACTAGCGGGACTCGGGGATACGCAGTATTTT TRBD2 TRBV4-1 17 . TRBJ2-3
CASSLGGTDTQYF TGTGCCAGCAGCTTGGGGGGCACAGATACGCAGTATTTT . TRBV5-8 13 . TRBJ2-3
CASSLSGWYEQYF TGTGCCAGCTCACTCAGCGGCTGGTACGAGCAGTACTTC . TRBV18 13 . TRBJ2-7
CASSQAIPGQGNNQPQHF TGCGCCAGCAGCCAAGCTATACCGGGACAGGGGAACAATCAGCCCCAGCATTTT TRBD1 TRBV4-3 18 . TRBJ1-5
CASSHRSGQRVTDTQYF TGTGCCAGCAGCCACCGATCGGGACAGAGGGTCACAGATACGCAGTATTTT TRBD1 TRBV3-1/TRBV3-2 17 . TRBJ2-3
CASSSGTTASWNSPLHF TGCGCCAGCAGCTCCGGGACAACGGCTTCATGGAATTCACCCCTCCACTTT . TRBV5-1 17 . TRBJ1-6
CASSPPDGELYGYTF TGTGCCAGCTCACCGCCGGACGGAGAGCTCTATGGCTACACCTTC . TRBV18 15 . TRBJ1-2
CASSWTGLNEKLFF TGTGCCAGCAGCTGGACAGGGCTTAATGAAAAACTGTTTTTT TRBD1 TRBV7-9 14 . TRBJ1-4
CASSLGGQPQHF TGTGCCAGCAGCTTAGGGGGTCAGCCCCAGCATTTT . TRBV7-9 12 . TRBJ1-5
CSAERQGATGGYTF TGCAGCGCCGAGAGACAGGGGGCGACGGGAGGCTACACCTTC TRBD1 TRBV29-1 14 . TRBJ1-2
CASSRQGPEYGYTF TGTGCCAGCAGTAGACAGGGGCCGGAGTATGGCTACACCTTC TRBD1 TRBV6-5 14 . TRBJ1-2
CASSPRGSDTDTQYF TGTGCCAGCAGCCCTCGGGGGTCTGACACAGATACGCAGTATTTT . TRBV7-2 15 . TRBJ2-3